These 28 T cell receptor beta chains were all obtained from the same sample, sequenced in a study of OX40 agonist ivuxolimab in advanced cancers. Some clones are missing from TCRdb's copy, which holds only in-frame ones; the method was immunoSEQ multiplex PCR. The repertoire consists of some 65,000 clones, with roughly nine tenths occurring once and the leading ten covering just over 2%. Sequencing was performed on CD4+ or CD8+ T cells sorted from blood, taken in a trial of the OX40 agonist ivuxolimab. The source of these receptors is an adult with an advanced solid tumor such as melanoma, head and neck, liver or kidney cancer.

The chain uses TRBV11-1 and TRBJ2-3; a weak D match, TRBD2 (6 bases). Germline V lookup: CDR1 SGHAT, CDR2 FQDESV (reference sequence). The CDR3 is 14 residues long. Trimming cost V 6 bases and J 8 bases, with 18 bases left between them. In nucleotides, the CDR3 is TGTGCCAGCAGGCCGGGGGAAGGTTATTTTACGCAGTATTTT. Amino acid sequence: CASRPGEGYFTQYF.

This chain uses TRBV27 with TRBJ2-1; 8 bases are a match to TRBD1. This CDR3 is built from 14 residues. The V gene's germline CDR1 is MNHEY and CDR2 SMNVEV (reference sequence). Losses at the gene ends were 5 bases for V and 7 bases for J; bases not matched to a gene: 7. For the CDR3, the DNA is TGTGCCAGCAGTCCCCGACAGGGGAGGAATGAGCAGTTCTTC. It specifies CASSPRQGRNEQFF.

This clone came up a few times. The rearrangement uses TRBV30 and TRBJ1-5; D ambiguous. Germline lookup yields CDR1 GTSNPN and CDR2 SVGIG (reference sequence). CDR3 length: 13 amino acids. V was cut by 2 bases and J by 1 base, with 6 bases left in between. The CDR3 is CAWSTESNQPQHF. DNA for the CDR3: TGTGCCTGGAGTACGGAGAGCAATCAGCCCCAGCATTTT.

The chain couples TRBV5-1 to TRBJ1-1; D is perhaps TRBD1 (5 bases). The V end lost 6 bases, the J end lost 5 bases, and 23 bases lay between the germline ends. Germline-derived CDR1 and CDR2 are SGHRS and YFSETQ. The CDR3 sequence is 16 residues long. CDR3 nucleotide sequence: TGCGCCAGCACCCAATCGAGTGGGGGTAGTAGGACTGAAGCTTTCTTT. The encoded protein is CASTQSSGGSRTEAFF.

The CDR3 loop is CASSPSNYGYTF. The CDR3, as DNA: TGTGCCAGCAGCCCCTCTAACTATGGCTACACCTTC. The rearrangement uses TRBV6-5 and TRBJ1-2; D is uncertain. The V end lost 6 bases, the J end lost 0 bases, and 5 bases lay between the germline ends. The CDR3 loop spans 12 amino acids. The germline CDR1 and CDR2 sequences are MNHEY and SVGAGI.

The chain couples TRBV28 to TRBJ1-1, with D possibly TRBD1 on 5 matching bases. Between the trimmed V and J ends, which lost 3 bases and 1 base, there was a span of 6 bases. The CDR3 sequence is 13 residues long. Germline CDR1 MDHEN, CDR2 SYDVKM. CDR3 region: CASSFGANTEAFF. The CDR3 DNA reads TGTGCCAGCAGTTTCGGGGCGAACACTGAAGCTTTCTTT.

The chain joins TRBV2 to TRBJ1-2; tentatively, D is TRBD1 (5 bases). The CDR3 consists of 14 residues. The V end lost 6 bases, the J end lost 3 bases, and 14 bases lay between the germline ends. Germline V lookup: CDR1 SNHLY, CDR2 FYNNEI. The CDR3 sequence: CASRNPGGDYGYTF. Written as DNA, the CDR3 is TGTGCCAGCAGAAACCCAGGAGGGGACTATGGCTACACCTTC.

The CDR3 protein is CAWSVRGGNRVSYEQYF. As DNA, the CDR3 is TGTGCCTGGAGTGTACGTGGCGGGAACAGGGTCTCCTACGAGCAGTACTTC. This chain links TRBV30 with TRBJ2-7; D may be TRBD1 or TRBD2 (6 bases each). Trimming stripped 0 bases from V and 0 bases from J, with 18 bases between. Germline V gene data show CDR1 as GTSNPN and CDR2 as SVGIG (reference sequence). The CDR3 contains 17 residues.

This clone was seen only once. The chain combines TRBV2 with TRBJ1-1, with 7 bases aligning to TRBD1. The V and J ends lost 7 bases and 4 bases, in that order; junction bases with no gene match: 9. This CDR3 is built from 14 residues. Germline-derived CDR1 and CDR2 are SNHLY and FYNNEI. The DNA for the CDR3 is TGTGCCAGCACCGCGGACACAGGGGTCACTGAAGCTTTCTTT. It yields the protein CASTADTGVTEAFF.

The chain combines TRBV5-4 with TRBJ2-5; a weak D match, TRBD2 (6 bases). Germline CDR1 and CDR2: SGHNT and YYREEE (reference sequence). The CDR3 is 16 residues long. The V end was cut by 4 bases, the J end by 3 bases, with 19 bases between. CDR3 loop: CASSPTGTSGKETQYF. CDR3 in DNA: TGTGCCAGCAGCCCTACCGGGACTTCGGGTAAAGAGACCCAGTACTTC.

The V call is TRBV28, the J call TRBJ2-5; TRBD2 might be the D (5 bases). The V end was cut by 3 bases, the J end by 5 bases, with 13 bases between. The CDR3 covers 14 residues. The germline gives CDR1 MDHEN, CDR2 SYDVKM. The CDR3 reads CASSFAGLGETQYF. The CDR3 DNA is TGTGCCAGCAGTTTTGCCGGACTGGGGGAGACCCAGTACTTC.

This chain's CDR3 is CASSYSRTEAFF. The CDR3 DNA reads TGTGCCAGCAGTTACTCGCGCACTGAAGCTTTCTTT. V is TRBV6-5 and J is TRBJ1-1; no clear D gene. Germline lookup yields CDR1 MNHEY and CDR2 SVGAGI. The V gene lost 0 bases and the J gene lost 4 bases, with 3 bases spanning the gap. The CDR3 is 12 amino acids.

This clone was seen a single time. The chain links TRBV10-2 to TRBJ2-7; 11 bases are shared with TRBD2. Germline assignment: CDR1 WSHSY and CDR2 SAAADI. The length of the CDR3 is 17 residues. V lost 0 bases, J lost 2 bases, and 6 bases stayed unmatched. CDR3 amino acids: CASSESFSGGAPYEQYF. For the CDR3, the DNA is TGCGCCAGCAGTGAGTCGTTTAGCGGGGGGGCCCCCTACGAGCAGTACTTC.

This clone was seen a few times. The genes are TRBV5-1 and TRBJ2-1; 12 bases line up with TRBD2. The CDR3 length is 19 residues. The V segment lost 2 bases and the J segment 5 bases; nucleotides outside the gene matches: 14. Germline assignment: CDR1 SGHRS and CDR2 YFSETQ. The CDR3 loop reads CASSFIRTSGTKGNNEQFF. The CDR3 nucleotides are TGCGCCAGCAGCTTTATCAGGACTAGCGGGACCAAGGGGAACAATGAGCAGTTCTTC.

CDR3: CASQRGGNQPQHF. The CDR3 coding sequence is TGTGCCAGCCAACGGGGCGGCAATCAGCCCCAGCATTTT. This chain uses TRBV6-6 with TRBJ1-5; TRBD1 might be the D (5 bases). With 8 bases removed from V and 2 bases from J, the gap between germline ends came to 10 bases. This CDR3 has 13 residues. Germline V gene sequence: CDR1 MNHNY, CDR2 SVGAGI (reference sequence).

The rearrangement links TRBV7-2 to TRBJ2-6; D remains unclear. The germline V gene has CDR1 SGHTA and CDR2 FQGNSA. CDR3 length equals 14 residues. V lost 3 bases and J 0 bases, leaving 3 bases between the germline ends. The CDR3 nucleotides read TGTGCCAGCAGCTTCAGCTCTGGGGCCAACGTCCTGACTTTC. This gives the protein CASSFSSGANVLTF.

This clone was observed a single time. The rearrangement links TRBV5-6 to TRBJ2-1; D is tentatively TRBD1 or TRBD2 (5 bases each). Germline-derived CDR1 and CDR2 are SGHDT and YYEEEE. This CDR3 region has 14 residues. Trimming took 0 bases from V and 6 from J, leaving 10 bases between them. The CDR3 DNA reads TGTGCCAGCAGCTTGGATCCGGGGACCAATGAGCAGTTCTTC. Encoded protein: CASSLDPGTNEQFF.

This clone was counted only a few times. Compared with germline, one end of the junction differs, possibly owing to a read error. J is TRBJ2-7 and V is TRBV11-2; D is possibly TRBD1 (5 bases). The germline V gene has CDR1 SGHAT and CDR2 FQNNGV. The CDR3 length is 12 residues. The CDR3 coding sequence is TGTGCCAGCAGATTAGGGGTCTACGAGCAGTACTTC. Translation: CASRLGVYEQYF.

The chain uses TRBV7-6 and TRBJ1-4; TRBD1 matches 8 bases. CDR1 is SGHVS and CDR2 is FNYEAQ in the germline V gene. The CDR3 is 14 residues long. Trimming cost V 5 bases and J 4 bases; bases outside gene matches: 3. CDR3 in amino acids: CASSRTGLNEKLFF. The CDR3 DNA reads TGTGCCAGCAGCCGGACAGGGCTTAATGAAAAACTGTTTTTT.

This rearrangement joins TRBV6-1 to TRBJ2-7, with 9 bases lining up with TRBD2. Germline CDR1 reads MNHNS; CDR2 reads SASEGT. V dropped 5 bases and J dropped 6; count of bases not matched to a gene: 8. This CDR3 is built from 14 residues. CDR3 bases: TGTGCCAGCAGTCCCGGGACTAGCAGTCGCGAGCAGTACTTC. Translation: CASSPGTSSREQYF.

This chain uses TRBV9 with TRBJ2-7; 8 bases fit TRBD1. Germline trimming cut 0 bases from V and 6 bases from J; bases unmatched to any gene: 5. Germline V gives CDR1 SGDLS, CDR2 YYNGEE. The length of the CDR3 is 14 residues. The CDR3, as DNA: TGTGCCAGCAGCGTAGCAGGGGGCTGGGGCGAGCAGTACTTC. Residues: CASSVAGGWGEQYF.

The chain carries TRBV28 and TRBJ1-5; 8 positions match TRBD1. The V gene's germline CDR1 is MDHEN and CDR2 SYDVKM. V trimming: 8 bases; J trimming: 0 bases; junction bases outside the gene matches: 9. The CDR3 contains 16 residues. The DNA of the CDR3 is TGTGCCAGCGGGGACAGGTGGGGAAGTAGCAATCAGCCCCAGCATTTT. Amino acid sequence: CASGDRWGSSNQPQHF.

The chain is built from TRBV10-3 and TRBJ1-5, with 10 bases lining up with TRBD1. In germline, CDR1 is ENHRY, CDR2 SYGVKD. CDR3 length: 15 amino acids. Unmatched junction bases numbered 8, after V lost 6 bases and J lost 6 bases. CDR3: CAIRGGTGATQPQHF. CDR3 DNA: TGTGCCATCAGGGGTGGGACAGGGGCTACTCAGCCCCAGCATTTT.

This rearrangement joins TRBV10-2 to TRBJ1-6; D perhaps matches TRBD1 (6 bases). In germline, CDR1 is WSHSY, CDR2 SAAADI. The CDR3 length is 17 residues. V was pared by 2 bases and J by 6 bases, with 17 bases between. The CDR3 DNA follows: TGCGCCAGCAGTGAGATGGGACAACGTATAAGTAATTCACCCCTCCACTTT. Amino acid sequence: CASSEMGQRISNSPLHF.

The V gene is TRBV27, the J gene TRBJ1-2; 7 nucleotides agree with TRBD1. The CDR3 runs 13 residues. The germline gives CDR1 MNHEY, CDR2 SMNVEV (reference sequence). The trim removed 6 bases at V and 6 bases at J, leaving 7 bases unmatched. CDR3: CASSQPTGDGYTF. In DNA, the CDR3 is TGTGCCAGCAGCCAGCCTACAGGGGATGGCTACACCTTC.

This clone appeared once. This chain uses TRBV21-1 with TRBJ1-5. TRBV21-1 is designated a pseudogene. This CDR3 is built from 18 residues. Written as DNA, the CDR3 is TGTGCCAGCAGCAAATTATATGAGGACCGGAATAGCAATCAGCCCCAGCATTTT. Its protein product is CASSKLYEDRNSNQPQHF.

The J gene is TRBJ2-5, the V gene TRBV7-9; D assignment may be TRBD1 or TRBD2 (5 bases each). Per germline, CDR1 SEHNR and CDR2 FQNEAQ (reference sequence). The CDR3 is 15 residues long. Trimming took off 0 bases at V and 4 bases at J, with 12 bases between the two ends. The CDR3 DNA sequence: TGTGCCAGCAGCTTAGCCGCAGGGACGCGAGAGACCCAGTACTTC. Its protein product is CASSLAAGTRETQYF.

This chain connects TRBV5-5 to TRBJ2-5, with D possibly being TRBD2 (5 bases). There are 13 residues in the CDR3. V lost 6 bases and J lost 0, with 9 bases in between. CDR1 SGHKS and CDR2 YYEKEE come from the germline V gene (reference sequence). Here the CDR3 DNA reads TGTGCCAGCAACCCGGACTACCAAGAGACCCAGTACTTC. Translated, it gives CASNPDYQETQYF.